This is a list of T cell receptor beta chains from one sample in a study of T cells after posttransplantation cyclophosphamide. Data came from immunoSEQ multiplex PCR; TCRdb stores just in-frame clones and leaves some out. The sample holds approximately 6,200 clones, and no clone turns up only once. The sample here was PBMCs, taken after an allogeneic stem cell transplant with post-transplant cyclophosphamide. These receptors all come from a young adult male patient who received an allogeneic stem cell transplant from an unrelated donor, was CMV-positive, and had acute and chronic GVHD. Some T cells may possibly be graft donor cells. Both conserved end residues are part of each CDR3. A D gene is named only where the DNA matches it firmly. Sizes are listed as once, few, many, or a class for an expanded clone.

DNA: TGTGCCAGCAGCCGGGAGAGGGCCGGGGAGCTGTTTTTT
CDR3: CASSRERAGELFF
length: 13
size: many
D: .
J: TRBJ2-2
V: TRBV11-3

DNA: TGTGCCAGTAGTAACCGACGGAGCACTGAAGCTTTCTTT
CDR3: CASSNRRSTEAFF
length: 13
size: many
D: .
J: TRBJ1-1
V: TRBV19

DNA: TGTGCTAGTGGTATACGACTAGCGGGGGGGACAGATACGCAGTATTTT
CDR3: CASGIRLAGGTDTQYF
length: 16
size: many
D: TRBD2
J: TRBJ2-3
V: TRBV12-5

DNA: TGTGCCATCAGTGAAAGGACTAGCGGGAACACCGGGGAGCTGTTTTTT
CDR3: CAISERTSGNTGELFF
length: 16
size: many
D: TRBD2
J: TRBJ2-2
V: TRBV10-3

DNA: TGCGCCAGCAGCCAGGTGCCCGAGGAAGGCTACAATGAGCAGTTCTTC
CDR3: CASSQVPEEGYNEQFF
length: 16
size: many
D: .
J: TRBJ2-1
V: TRBV4-3

DNA: TGTGCCAGTGGGGGACCCGGGACACTCATCAGCTCCTACAATGAGCAGTTCTTC
CDR3: CASGGPGTLISSYNEQFF
length: 18
size: many
D: .
J: TRBJ2-1
V: TRBV19

DNA: TGCAGCGTTGGCGGCTCGAGCTACGAGCAGTACTTC
CDR3: CSVGGSSYEQYF
length: 12
size: many
D: .
J: TRBJ2-7
V: TRBV29-1

DNA: TGTGCCTGGAGTAGCGGGGCCCAGGTCTTC
CDR3: CAWSSGAQVF
length: 10
size: few
D: TRBD2
J: TRBJ2-1
V: TRBV30

DNA: TGTGCCAGCAGCTTCGCCTCGACAGCGCCAAATTCACCCCTCCACTTT
CDR3: CASSFASTAPNSPLHF
length: 16
size: many
D: .
J: TRBJ1-6
V: TRBV7-6

DNA: TGTGCCAGCAGCTTCGGTGCGGGAGGGGACACCGGGGAGCTGTTTTTT
CDR3: CASSFGAGGDTGELFF
length: 16
size: many
D: TRBD2
J: TRBJ2-2
V: TRBV11-2

DNA: TGTGCCATCACCGCCGGGACAGACAACACCGGGGAGCTGTTTTTT
CDR3: CAITAGTDNTGELFF
length: 15
size: many
D: TRBD1
J: TRBJ2-2
V: TRBV10-3

DNA: TGTGCCATCACCCCGGGGAGCGGGGAAGCCACAGATACGCAGTATTTT
CDR3: CAITPGSGEATDTQYF
length: 16
size: medium-sized
D: TRBD2
J: TRBJ2-3
V: TRBV10-3